The T cell receptor (beta chain) under discussion was sequenced for a study of OX40 agonist ivuxolimab in advanced cancers. About the study: The dose-escalation cohort had hepatocellular carcinoma, melanoma, renal cell or head and neck cancer. Whole-study findings and limits: Clonal expansion in partial responders at 0.1-3.0 mg/kg ranked among the lowest. Circulating CD4+ and CD8+ T cells showed clonal expansion by week 6 at 0.1 to 3.0 mg/kg.

This clone has more than one count but fewer than ten. Its antigen is as yet unknown. Patients were ruled out by autoimmune disease history or systemic immunosuppression. The CDR3 has 13 amino acids. V was clipped by 8 bases and J by 4 bases; unmatched bases: 7. The germline gives CDR1 SNHLY, CDR2 FYNNEI. Generated by immunoSEQ multiplex PCR, the TCRdb table keeps only in-frame clones and is missing some. The sample includes 80,000 to 100,000 clones, around nine tenths seen only once; the top ten take 0.31%. This clonotype was obtained from an adult with an advanced solid tumor such as melanoma, head and neck, liver or kidney cancer. The sample was CD4+ or CD8+ T cells sorted from blood, taken in a trial of the OX40 agonist ivuxolimab. The chain combines TRBV2 with TRBJ1-1, with 7 bases that match TRBD1. The CDR3 DNA sequence: TGTGCCAGCCATAGGGGGCTTGGCACTGAAGCTTTCTTT. Its translation: CASHRGLGTEAFF.